The clone carrying this TCR beta chain was counted ten times or more. No antigen is known for it. As for time point: pre-sensitization, week 0. Treatment meaning: therapeutic diphenylcyclopropenone sensitization with weekly scalp DPC. Prior to application of each patch test, blood was drawn. This sample was taken from a study of human T cells and chemical hapten exposure. Study-wide context: Diphenylcyclopropenone, dosed weekly to the scalp, was given to patients throughout the roughly 23-week study.

The CDR3 covers 15 residues. Trimming took off 4 bases at V and 2 bases at J, with 15 bases between the two ends. CDR1 and CDR2 from the germline V gene are SGHNT and YYREEE (reference sequence). Regarding the study as a whole: It should be noted that donors had alopecia, so their immune response may differ from healthy people's.

The study used a library that attached unique molecular identifiers to individual cDNA molecules. TCRdb re-called the RACE reads with MiXCR, one entry per CDR3 protein. The sample carries about 290,000 distinct CDR3 sequences, approximately 8% recorded once. The chain links TRBV5-4 to TRBJ1-2; no clear D gene. The source material was whole blood, sampled in connection with sensitization to the hapten diphenylcyclopropenone (DPC). The clonotype originates from a man between 18 and 29 years old with alopecia areata. Some clones in this sample may be carry-over from other donors' samples. The CDR3 nucleotides read TGTGCCAGCAGCCCACCTGGGCTCCAGAACTATGGCTACACCTTC. This codes for CASSPPGLQNYGYTF.